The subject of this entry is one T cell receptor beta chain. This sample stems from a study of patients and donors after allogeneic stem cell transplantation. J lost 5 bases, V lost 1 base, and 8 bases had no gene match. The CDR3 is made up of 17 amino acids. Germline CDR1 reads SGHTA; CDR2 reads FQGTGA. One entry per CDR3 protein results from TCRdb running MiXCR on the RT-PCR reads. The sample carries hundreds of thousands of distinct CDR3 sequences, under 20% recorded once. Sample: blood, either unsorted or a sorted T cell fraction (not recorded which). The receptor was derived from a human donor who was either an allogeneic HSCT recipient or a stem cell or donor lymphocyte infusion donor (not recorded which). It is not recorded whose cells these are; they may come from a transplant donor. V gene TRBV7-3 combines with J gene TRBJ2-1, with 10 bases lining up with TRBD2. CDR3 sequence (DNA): TGTGCCAGCAGCTTAAAGAGAAGACTAGCGGGCAACAATGAGCAGTTCTTC. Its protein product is CASSLKRRLAGNNEQFF.